This T cell receptor beta chain originates from a study of cytomegalovirus exposure and HLA in healthy donors. Study outcomes and limitations: While the bulk of TCR sequences proved rare, some public TCRs turned up in many donors. Other equally common chains were less clonally expanded than HLA-associated TCR beta chains, a later analysis showed. Accurate HLA-A and HLA-B prediction from TCR beta sequences was reported for most subjects.

Comments on this clone: Its antigen is unidentified.

Primers for the PCR totalled 60 Vbeta and 13 Jbeta. The data were produced by immunoSEQ multiplex PCR, yet TCRdb's version contains in-frame clones alone and is incomplete. The data contain roughly 110,000 clones, approximately 71% of them singletons. This sequence was found in a man in his forties or fifties in good health and CMV-seronegative. What was sequenced was PBMCs.

The CDR3 sequence: CASQGVYGYTF. CDR3 nucleotide sequence: TGTGCCAGTCAGGGGGTCTATGGCTACACCTTC. The chain uses TRBV19 and TRBJ1-2; 7 nucleotides align to TRBD1. The CDR3 runs to 11 residues. With 8 bases clipped from V and 4 bases from J, the junction kept 1 base outside the gene matches. Per germline, CDR1 LNHDA and CDR2 SQIVND (reference sequence).